The 8 T cell receptor beta chains below were found in one sample sequenced in a study of blood T cell repertoires in COVID-19. Generated by immunoSEQ multiplex PCR, the TCRdb table keeps only in-frame clones and is missing some. The sample consists of approximately 300,000 clones, about four fifths of them appearing once. The sequencing input was peripheral blood. The receptor source for this set is a woman aged 45-60 years with acute or convalescent COVID-19.

V and J are TRBV6-5 and TRBJ2-7, with 9 bases that match TRBD2. The CDR3 runs to 12 residues. Germline V gene sequence: CDR1 MNHEY, CDR2 SVGAGI. The V segment lost 7 bases and the J segment 4 bases; nucleotides outside the gene matches: 2. The CDR3 loop is CASKAGGYEQYF. As DNA, the CDR3 is TGTGCCAGCAAAGCGGGAGGTTACGAGCAGTACTTC.

The rearrangement links TRBV5-6 to TRBJ2-5, with TRBD1 matching 8 bases. CDR3 length: 15 amino acids. CDR1 is SGHDT, CDR2 YYEEEE, per germline. The V segment lost 2 bases and the J segment 5 bases; nucleotides outside the gene matches: 8. The CDR3 protein is CASSFIRGPKETQYF. CDR3 sequence (DNA): TGTGCCAGCAGCTTTATCAGGGGGCCGAAGGAGACCCAGTACTTC.

The rearrangement links TRBV7-2 to TRBJ1-2; D possibly corresponds to TRBD1 (5 bases). Germline V gene data show CDR1 as SGHTA and CDR2 as FQGNSA. V lost 2 bases, J lost 1 base, and 11 bases lay in between. The CDR3 is 15 amino acids. The CDR3: CASSLKTANNYGYTF. For the CDR3, the DNA is TGTGCCAGCAGCTTAAAGACAGCCAATAACTATGGCTACACCTTC.

V is TRBV30 and J is TRBJ1-2; D perhaps matches TRBD1 (5 bases). V lost 5 bases, J lost 8 bases, and 15 bases lay in between. This CDR3 is 12 amino acids long. Germline CDR1 GTSNPN, CDR2 SVGIG (reference sequence). CDR3 in amino acids: CAWGGAVGGYTF. The CDR3 nucleotides are TGTGCCTGGGGAGGGGCAGTGGGCGGCTACACCTTC.

The rearrangement joins TRBV28 to TRBJ2-5; D uncertain. The CDR3 has 13 amino acids. V lost 6 bases to trimming and J lost 3 bases, with 11 bases between them. From germline, CDR1 is MDHEN and CDR2 SYDVKM. CDR3 sequence: CASRVQVEETQYF. CDR3 in DNA: TGTGCCAGCAGGGTCCAGGTAGAAGAGACCCAGTACTTC.

This clone was observed once. The chain employs TRBV25-1 and TRBJ1-1, with a possible D match to TRBD1 (5 bases). Germline V lookup: CDR1 MGHDK, CDR2 SYGVNS. The CDR3 consists of 13 residues. V lost 7 bases and J lost 5, with 14 bases in between. The chain's CDR3 is CASTLGALTEAFF. The CDR3, as DNA: TGTGCCAGCACTCTAGGGGCGCTTACTGAAGCTTTCTTT.

The V and J genes are TRBV14 and TRBJ1-1, with D uncertain. Germline V CDR1 and CDR2: SGHDN, FVKESK. Trimming removed 5 bases at V and 4 bases at J, with 14 bases between. This CDR3 comprises 14 residues. DNA for the CDR3: TGTGCCAGCAGCAAACTTGGAGGGTCCACTGAAGCTTTCTTT. The encoded protein is CASSKLGGSTEAFF.

V gene TRBV7-2 combines with J gene TRBJ2-7; TRBD2 might be the D (6 bases). Germline CDR1 and CDR2: SGHTA and FQGNSA. Deletions cut 1 base from V and 2 bases from J, with 15 bases between. There are 16 residues in the CDR3. The CDR3 sequence: CASSLVSGDITYEQYF. Here the CDR3 DNA reads TGTGCCAGCAGCTTAGTTTCGGGGGATATTACCTACGAGCAGTACTTC.